This is a list of T cell receptor beta chains from one sample in a study of long-term antiretroviral therapy in people with HIV. Sequencing used immunoSEQ multiplex PCR; TCRdb keeps in-frame clones, though not all of them. The sample has about 25,000 clones, about 86% seen once. Material: unsorted PBMCs, obtained 1.9 years after starting antiretroviral therapy. The receptors stem from a woman in her twenties or thirties with HIV. The CDR3 runs from the conserved cysteine through the conserved F or W. D genes are given only for firm matches. The size field is filled for only some rows; it gives once, few, many or a size class.

TRBJ2-1	-	TRBV7-6	-	TGTGCCAGCAGCCGACAGGTGCCCTCCTACAATGAGCAGTTCTTC	CASSRQVPSYNEQFF
TRBJ1-1	-	TRBV2	TRBD1	TGTGCCAGCAGAGTTGACAGGGCCCAGAACACTGAAGCTTTCTTT	CASRVDRAQNTEAFF
TRBJ1-4	-	TRBV9	-	TGTGCCAGCAGCGTGGGAGGGGATAATGAAAAACTGTTTTTT	CASSVGGDNEKLFF
TRBJ2-5	-	TRBV27	TRBD1	TGTGCCAGCAGTTCATTGACAGGGATAAAGGAGACCCAGTACTTC	CASSSLTGIKETQYF
TRBJ2-5	-	TRBV30	-	TGTGCCTGGAGTCCACAAGAGACCCAGTACTTC	CAWSPQETQYF
TRBJ2-2	once	TRBV12-5	TRBD2	TGTGCTAGTGGTCCGACTAGCGGGGGGTTCGCGAACACCGGGGAGCTGTTTTTT	CASGPTSGGFANTGELFF
TRBJ2-7	few	TRBV6-5	-	TGTGCCAGCAGTTACTCCCAGGGGTACGAGCAGTACTTC	CASSYSQGYEQYF
TRBJ1-2	-	TRBV28	TRBD1	TGTGCCAGCAGTCCCCCGGGACAGGCTTATGGCTACACCTTC	CASSPPGQAYGYTF
TRBJ2-3	-	TRBV5-4	-	TGTGCCAGCAGCTCCCCCAAGGACAGTACAGATACGCAGTATTTT	CASSSPKDSTDTQYF
TRBJ2-3	-	TRBV10-3	-	TGTGCCATCGGAGGGGAGAGCACAGATACGCAGTATTTT	CAIGGESTDTQYF
TRBJ1-5	-	TRBV19	-	TGTGCCAGTCATGAGGGGCGGAATCAGCCCCAGCATTTT	CASHEGRNQPQHF
TRBJ2-5	-	TRBV5-1	TRBD2	TGCGCCAGCAGCCCTCTCGGACTAGCGGGGCAAGAGACCCAGTACTTC	CASSPLGLAGQETQYF
TRBJ1-5	-	TRBV27	TRBD1	TGTGCCAGCAGTATTACCGGGACAGGGGGCACTCAGCCCCAGCATTTT	CASSITGTGGTQPQHF
TRBJ2-7	once	TRBV6-5	-	TGTGCCAGCAGAGCTAGCGCTTCCTACGAGCAGTACTTC	CASRASASYEQYF
TRBJ2-1	once	TRBV30	-	TGTGCCTGGAGCTCGGGCAGGGGTGCCTACAATGAGCAGTTCTTC	CAWSSGRGAYNEQFF
TRBJ2-3	-	TRBV4-1	-	TGCGCCAGCAGCCAAGGGCCCTCCGATACGCAGTATTTT	CASSQGPSDTQYF
TRBJ1-1	-	TRBV18	-	TGTGCCAGCTCACCCGGGGTGATAGGCACTGAAGCTTTCTTT	CASSPGVIGTEAFF
TRBJ1-5	few	TRBV27	-	TGTGCCAGCAGTCCCCGGACAGCATATAGCAATCAGCCCCAGCATTTT	CASSPRTAYSNQPQHF
TRBJ1-1	-	TRBV6-1	-	TGTGCCAGCAGTGCCTCTACACACACTGAAGCTTTCTTT	CASSASTHTEAFF
TRBJ1-2	once	TRBV21-1	-	TGTGCCAGCAGCAATTGTGGGGGCGCGGATGGCTACACCTTC	CASSNCGGADGYTF
TRBJ1-5	-	TRBV6-1	-	TGTGCCAGCACGCCGGGACACCCGAATCAGCCCCAGCATTTT	CASTPGHPNQPQHF
TRBJ1-2	-	TRBV27	-	TGTGCCAGCCGTCAGGGCTCACTAGCGACCTATGGCTACACCTTC	CASRQGSLATYGYTF
TRBJ1-4	-	TRBV19	-	TGTGCCAGTAGTATTGGGACGGAGGGTGAAAAACTGTTTTTT	CASSIGTEGEKLFF
TRBJ1-1	-	TRBV25-1	-	TGTGCCAGCAGCCCACTGGGGACAAACGCTGAAGCTTTCTTT	CASSPLGTNAEAFF
TRBJ2-5	-	TRBV5-6	-	TGTGCCAGCAGCTCAGGACGGTACAAAGAGACCCAGTACTTC	CASSSGRYKETQYF
TRBJ1-1	-	TRBV6-4	TRBD1	TGTGCCAGCAGTGACCGGACAGGGAAAGCTTTCTTT	CASSDRTGKAFF
TRBJ2-2	once	TRBV12-5	-	TGTGCTAGTGGCCGAGGGGTGGCCGGGGAGCTGTTTTTT	CASGRGVAGELFF
TRBJ2-5	-	TRBV7-9	-	TGTGCCAGCAGCTTAGTCGACTTATACCAAGAGACCCAGTACTTC	CASSLVDLYQETQYF
TRBJ1-6	few	TRBV27	-	TGTGCCAGCAGTACAGGGAATTCACCCCTCCACTTT	CASSTGNSPLHF
TRBJ2-3	-	TRBV9	-	TGTGCCAGCAGCGTAGTGGAGGGGGGAGATACGCAGTATTTT	CASSVVEGGDTQYF
TRBJ2-3	-	TRBV20-1	-	TGCAGCCTTACGTCGGATACGCAGTATTTT	CSLTSDTQYF
TRBJ1-2	-	TRBV27	-	TGTGCCAGCAGTTTATCACAGGTTACTATGGGCTACACCTTC	CASSLSQVTMGYTF
TRBJ1-2	-	TRBV6-5	-	TGTGCCAGCAGTTACTCGGAGGGAGCGGTCTATGGCTACACCTTC	CASSYSEGAVYGYTF
TRBJ1-1	-	TRBV7-2	TRBD1	TGTGCCAGCAGCTTGGGCCTACAGGGGTGGACTGAAGCTTTCTTT	CASSLGLQGWTEAFF
TRBJ1-1	few	TRBV4-2	-	TGTGCCAGCAGCCAAGTAGGGGGGACGGCTTTCTTT	CASSQVGGTAFF
TRBJ1-1	-	TRBV30	-	TGTGCCTGGAGTAGCGGCAGGGACACTGAAGCTTTCTTT	CAWSSGRDTEAFF
TRBJ1-1	-	TRBV30	-	TGTGCCTGGAGTGTACTCCAGGTTGACACTGAAGCTTTCTTT	CAWSVLQVDTEAFF
TRBJ2-5	-	TRBV6-1	-	TGTGCCAGCAGTGTCGGAGTCTACGCCGGGAAAGAGACCCAGTACTTC	CASSVGVYAGKETQYF
TRBJ2-1	-	TRBV6-1	TRBD2	TGTGCCAGCAGAGTCCCGGGACTAACGAACAATGAGCAGTTCTTC	CASRVPGLTNNEQFF
TRBJ1-1	-	TRBV5-1	-	TGCGCCAGCAGAACATACAGGGATGGAACTGAAGCTTTCTTT	CASRTYRDGTEAFF
TRBJ1-6	-	TRBV9	-	TGTGCCAGCAGCGTAGTTTCCCGGGGGAATTCACCCCTCCACTTT	CASSVVSRGNSPLHF
TRBJ2-7	-	TRBV5-1	-	TGCGCCAGCAGCCTTAACCCGGGACACTACGAGCAGTACTTC	CASSLNPGHYEQYF
TRBJ1-2	-	TRBV6-6	TRBD1	TGTGCCAGCAGCTTATTACCGACAGGGGACTATGGCTACACCTTC	CASSLLPTGDYGYTF
TRBJ1-6	once	TRBV7-2	-	TGTGCCAGCAGCATCGGACAGACCGCACTTCTATTCTTT	CASSIGQTALLFF
TRBJ1-1	-	TRBV29-1	TRBD1	TGCAGCGTTTCAGGGGGCGCGGGCACTGAAGCTTTCTTT	CSVSGGAGTEAFF
TRBJ2-4	once	TRBV7-9	TRBD1	TGTGCCAGCAGCCCCGGGACAGCTCTCATTCAGTACTTC	CASSPGTALIQYF
TRBJ2-2	-	TRBV29-1	TRBD1	TGCAGCGTTTATGGGGGGACAGGGGACACCGGGGAGCTGTTTTTT	CSVYGGTGDTGELFF
TRBJ2-3	few	TRBV5-5	TRBD2	TGTGCCAGCAGCTTCGGTTCTGTGGGGGGGAGCTTGCGGTCACAAGATACGCAGTATTTT	CASSFGSVGGSLRSQDTQYF
TRBJ2-1	-	TRBV6-5	TRBD2	TGTGCCAGCAGTTACGTAGGGGCGGGGGGTTCTAATGAGCAGTTCTTC	CASSYVGAGGSNEQFF
TRBJ2-2	-	TRBV7-6	-	TGTGCCAGCAGCTTAGAAGGGGAGTGGGTCGGGGAGCTGTTTTTT	CASSLEGEWVGELFF
TRBJ1-1	-	TRBV10-1	-	TGCGCCAGCAGTGAGGGATCGGCAGGGTATACTGAAGCTTTCTTT	CASSEGSAGYTEAFF
TRBJ2-2	few	TRBV11-3	TRBD1	TGTGCCAGCAGCCAACGACAGGGGGACACCGGGGAGCTGTTTTTT	CASSQRQGDTGELFF
TRBJ1-4	-	TRBV7-9	-	TGTGCCAGCAGGGGGGTTCACGAAAAACTGTTTTTT	CASRGVHEKLFF
TRBJ2-3	-	TRBV29-1	TRBD2	TGCAGCGTTGAATGGTCTAGCGGGGGGGCCGAACCTCCAGATACGCAGTATTTT	CSVEWSSGGAEPPDTQYF
TRBJ1-2	-	TRBV11-2	TRBD1	TGTGCCAGCAGCCCTGGGACAGTCTATGGCTACACCTTC	CASSPGTVYGYTF